A single sample is the source of the 13 T cell receptor beta chains below, sequenced in a study of cytomegalovirus exposure and HLA in healthy donors. The PCR made use of 60 Vbeta and 13 Jbeta primers. Assay: immunoSEQ multiplex PCR; the TCRdb copy retains only in-frame clones and omits some. The sample lists around 200,000 clones; 83% were seen once. The sequenced sample was PBMCs. The origin of the receptors is a girl aged 10 to 17 in good health and CMV-seronegative.

The chain combines TRBV4-1 with TRBJ1-5; tentative D call: TRBD1 (6 bases). V was shortened by 5 bases and J by 3 bases, with 11 bases between the two germline ends. Germline V gene lookup returns CDR1 MGHRA and CDR2 YSYEKL. The CDR3 runs to 14 residues. The CDR3 spells CASSFRDTNQPQHF. The CDR3 nucleotides are TGCGCCAGCAGCTTCCGGGACACCAATCAGCCCCAGCATTTT.

The gene calls are TRBV18 and TRBJ2-7; possibly TRBD2 for D (5 bases). The V and J ends lost 3 bases and 2 bases respectively, with 14 bases between them. The V gene's germline CDR1 is KGHSH and CDR2 LQKENI. CDR3 length equals 15 residues. CDR3 sequence (DNA): TGTGCCAGCTCACCCTGGACTGCACCCGCCTACGAGCAGTACTTC. It translates to CASSPWTAPAYEQYF.

The V call is TRBV5-1, the J call TRBJ1-1; D is perhaps TRBD1 (6 bases). Trimming took off 0 bases at V and 6 bases at J, with 18 bases between the two ends. This CDR3 region has 16 residues. Germline CDR1 SGHRS, CDR2 YFSETQ. The CDR3 spells CASSLGVSVQGPEAFF. The CDR3, as DNA: TGCGCCAGCAGCTTGGGGGTTTCCGTACAGGGCCCTGAAGCTTTCTTT.

This rearrangement joins TRBV28 to TRBJ1-1; possibly TRBD1 for D (5 bases). Germline V gene sequence: CDR1 MDHEN, CDR2 SYDVKM. The CDR3 contains 15 residues. V gave up 2 bases and J gave up 0 bases, with 10 bases separating them. The CDR3: CASSLRGLMNTEAFF. The CDR3 DNA sequence: TGTGCCAGCAGTTTAAGGGGATTAATGAACACTGAAGCTTTCTTT.

This chain's CDR3 is CASSPMTSGRAVEQFF. For the CDR3, the DNA is TGCGCCAGCAGCCCCATGACTAGCGGGAGGGCCGTTGAGCAGTTCTTC. The chain is built from TRBV5-1 and TRBJ2-1; 14 nucleotides align to TRBD2. The length of the CDR3 is 16 residues. From germline, CDR1 is SGHRS and CDR2 YFSETQ. The V and J ends lost 4 bases and 9 bases, in that order; junction bases with no gene match: 9.

The chain is built from TRBV27 and TRBJ1-2; TRBD1 might be the D (6 bases). Trimming removed 6 bases at V and 0 bases at J, with 14 bases between. CDR1 is MNHEY and CDR2 is SMNVEV in the germline V gene (reference sequence). The CDR3 contains 15 residues. CDR3 sequence reads: CASRRRQEPNYGYTF. The CDR3 nucleotides are TGTGCCAGCAGGCGCCGACAGGAACCTAACTATGGCTACACCTTC.

The genes are TRBV7-8 and TRBJ1-5; D is unclear. Germline V CDR1 and CDR2: SGHVS, FQNEAQ. The CDR3 runs 15 residues. V was cut by 1 base and J by 0 bases, with 7 bases left in between. CDR3 in amino acids: CASSLGQNSNQPQHF. In DNA form, the CDR3 reads TGTGCCAGCAGCTTAGGGCAAAATAGCAATCAGCCCCAGCATTTT.

The chain carries TRBV28 and TRBJ2-7, with 8 nucleotides matching TRBD1. CDR1 is MDHEN, CDR2 SYDVKM, per germline. There are 16 residues in the CDR3. J gave up 3 bases and V 8 bases, and 15 bases lay outside the gene matches. The CDR3 spells CASQTLRGRSIYEQYF. CDR3 DNA: TGTGCCAGCCAAACTCTCAGGGGGCGAAGTATCTACGAGCAGTACTTC.

The gene calls are TRBV29-1 and TRBJ1-2; D not resolved. V was cut by 3 bases and J by 3 bases, with 11 bases left in between. The CDR3 covers 13 residues. Germline V gives CDR1 SQVTM, CDR2 ANQGSEA. CDR3: CSVDPGRHYGYTF. For the CDR3, the DNA is TGCAGCGTTGACCCGGGGAGACACTATGGCTACACCTTC.

The rearrangement uses TRBV12-5 and TRBJ1-2; D remains unclear. Germline CDR1 is LGHNT and CDR2 is FRNRAP. The CDR3 runs 12 residues. V was clipped by 4 bases and J by 7 bases, with 10 bases between them. The CDR3 DNA reads TGTGCTAGTGGTTCCGATGGCCCTGGCTACACCTTC. Translation gives CASGSDGPGYTF.

V is TRBV28 and J is TRBJ1-1; D might be TRBD1 (5 bases). The CDR3 is 15 amino acids. Germline-derived CDR1 and CDR2 are MDHEN and SYDVKM. V lost 6 bases, J lost 4 bases, and 18 bases lay in between. CDR3 DNA: TGTGCCAGCAGGGGACTCGGGGTACCGGGCACTGAAGCTTTCTTT. Protein product: CASRGLGVPGTEAFF.

The V and J genes are TRBV6-6 and TRBJ2-7; D possibly corresponds to TRBD2 (6 bases). The CDR3 is 15 amino acids. The germline V gene encodes CDR1 MNHNY and CDR2 SVGAGI (reference sequence). Trimming took 5 bases from V and 1 from J, leaving 15 bases between them. CDR3 bases: TGTGCCAGCAGTGGGAGGACTACAACATCCTACGAGCAGTACTTC. Translating gives CASSGRTTTSYEQYF.

The chain's CDR3 is CASSQSSRGRSYEQYF. In DNA, the CDR3 is TGCGCCAGCAGTCAATCCAGCAGGGGGCGTTCCTACGAGCAGTACTTC. The rearrangement uses TRBV23-1 and TRBJ2-7; 8 bases agree with TRBD1. TRBV23-1 is treated as an ORF (open reading frame) with a function not yet certain. This CDR3 contains 16 residues. The V and J ends lost 0 bases and 1 base, in that order; junction bases with no gene match: 5.